Shown below are 23 T cell receptor beta chains from a single sample sequenced in a study of graft-versus-host responses after intestinal transplantation (dated by TCRdb to the early 2020s). The antigens for these receptors are not known. Library generation was performed with the immunoSEQ multiplex PCR assay. Drawn from immuneACCESS, this table holds only the in-frame rearrangements with V and J called that TCRdb kept. Clones are partly lost; checked studies trace under half to an unresolved V gene and leave the rest unexplained. In all, the sample holds around 120,000 clones, and 85% to 95% of those were seen once. Over 2.5% of the sample is in the top ten clones. Interpreted using the paper, the time point label stands for: cells obtained before transplantation from donor or recipient. The starting material was unstimulated CD8+ T cells sorted from spleen or lymph node cells, obtained before intestinal transplant. Receptors were obtained from a human donor who received an intestinal transplant.

This clone was counted once. The chain combines TRBV5-4 with TRBJ2-5; 7 nucleotides match TRBD2. Germline loops: CDR1 SGHNT, CDR2 YYREEE (reference sequence). There are 15 residues in the CDR3. Trimming at V came to 1 base and at J to 5 bases, leaving 8 bases not matched to a gene. The CDR3 coding sequence is TGTGCCAGCAGCTTGTGGGGCGGGAGAGTCGAGACCCAGTACTTC. It codes for CASSLWGGRVETQYF.

The chain has TRBV28 and TRBJ2-3, with 9 bases fitting TRBD2. The CDR3 has 18 residues. Germline CDR1 reads MDHEN; CDR2 reads SYDVKM. Germline trimming cut 8 bases from V and 0 bases from J; bases unmatched to any gene: 15. In nucleotides, the CDR3 is TGTGCCAGCTCCAATGCGGGGCGGGAGGGGACTAGCACAGATACGCAGTATTTT. Amino acids: CASSNAGREGTSTDTQYF.

The chain recombines TRBV29-1 with TRBJ2-7, with D unclear. Germline loops: CDR1 SQVTM, CDR2 ANQGSEA. The CDR3 spans 10 residues. V lost 6 bases, J lost 7 bases, and 10 bases lay in between. The CDR3 reads CSVLGLEQYF. CDR3 coding DNA: TGCAGCGTCCTAGGGTTGGAGCAGTACTTC.

The gene calls are TRBV5-1 and TRBJ2-1; 9 bases are a match to TRBD2. CDR3 size: 16 residues. CDR1 SGHRS and CDR2 YFSETQ come from the germline V gene. V was pared by 3 bases and J by 9 bases, with 13 bases of the junction left unmatched. The CDR3 DNA sequence: TGCGCCAGCAGCTCCAGCGGGAGGTCTCGGATCCTTGAGCAGTTCTTC. Encoded protein: CASSSSGRSRILEQFF. Variable domain in full (rest from reference TRBV5-1 and TRBJ2-1): KAGVTQTPRYLIKTRGQQVTLSCSPISGHRSVSWYQQTPGQGLQFLFEYFSETQRNKGNFPGRFSGRQFSNSRSEMNVSTLELGDSALYLCASSSSGRSRILEQFFGPGTRLTVL.

In DNA form, the CDR3 reads TGTGCCAGCAGTTTATCCGGGCCGGGTGAGCAGTTCTTC. Its protein is CASSLSGPGEQFF. This rearrangement joins TRBV27 to TRBJ2-1; D is undetermined. V was pared by 0 bases and J by 9 bases, with 9 bases between. Germline CDR1 is MNHEY and CDR2 is SMNVEV (reference sequence). The CDR3 length is 13 residues.

This chain joins TRBV5-6 and TRBJ2-3; 14 bases map to TRBD2. Germline assignment: CDR1 SGHDT and CDR2 YYEEEE. Trimming cost V 7 bases and J 1 base; bases outside gene matches: 8. The CDR3 extends over 17 amino acids. The CDR3 here is CASGQGTSGRRTDTQYF. For the CDR3, the DNA is TGTGCCAGCGGACAGGGGACTAGCGGGAGACGCACAGATACGCAGTATTTT.

The chain couples TRBV6-1 to TRBJ2-2, with TRBD1 identical over 7 bases. V lost 8 bases to trimming and J lost 1 base; unmatched junction nucleotides: 1. The CDR3 sequence is 13 residues long. Germline V gene sequence: CDR1 MNHNS, CDR2 SASEGT. This CDR3 is CASRQGNTGELFF. Here the CDR3 DNA reads TGTGCCAGCCGACAGGGGAACACCGGGGAGCTGTTTTTT.

V and J are TRBV5-1 and TRBJ1-5; no firm D call. In germline, CDR1 is SGHRS, CDR2 YFSETQ. Trimming shortened V by 2 bases and J by 4 bases, and 19 bases separated the two germline ends. This CDR3 region has 17 residues. CDR3 DNA: TGCGCCAGCAGCTTTGGACCCGCCAGTGTTCGAAATCAGCCCCAGCATTTT. Residues: CASSFGPASVRNQPQHF.

The chain carries TRBV5-1 and TRBJ2-3, with D perhaps matching TRBD1 or TRBD2 (5 bases each). Germline-derived CDR1 and CDR2 are SGHRS and YFSETQ. With 6 bases removed from V and 2 bases from J, the gap between germline ends came to 16 bases. The CDR3 has 15 amino acids. For the CDR3, the DNA is TGCGCCAGCACGAGGGGCAGGATTATCACAGATACGCAGTATTTT. Protein: CASTRGRIITDTQYF.

The chain joins TRBV2 to TRBJ2-1; 9 bases align to TRBD1. Germline CDR1 is SNHLY and CDR2 is FYNNEI. The ends lost 3 bases at V and 6 bases at J; junction bases unmatched: 9. This CDR3 region has 16 residues. The CDR3 loop is CASSDGETGGFNEQFF. The CDR3 region has the DNA TGTGCCAGCAGTGATGGGGAGACAGGGGGTTTCAATGAGCAGTTCTTC.

This clone was seen only once. The chain is built from TRBV9 and TRBJ1-2; possibly TRBD1 for D (6 bases). The length of the CDR3 is 15 residues. From germline, CDR1 is SGDLS and CDR2 YYNGEE. V was trimmed by 3 bases and J by 3 bases, leaving 15 bases between them. The CDR3 DNA sequence: TGTGCCAGCAGCGGATACAGGGCCGAGGACTATGGCTACACCTTC. It specifies CASSGYRAEDYGYTF.

This clone appeared a few times. The CDR3: CASSFPNYEQYF. In DNA, the CDR3 is TGTGCCAGCAGCTTCCCTAACTACGAGCAGTACTTC. The chain employs TRBV7-9 and TRBJ2-7; no clear D. V was cut by 3 bases and J by 3 bases, with 6 bases left in between. Germline CDR1 is SEHNR and CDR2 is FQNEAQ (reference sequence). The CDR3 is 12 amino acids.

The chain uses TRBV6-6 and TRBJ2-7; D unresolved. V gave up 0 bases and J gave up 4 bases, with 13 bases separating them. Germline CDR1 MNHNY, CDR2 SVGAGI (reference sequence). This CDR3 contains 15 residues. The CDR3 region has the DNA TGTGCCAGCAGTTACTCTGGAGTAGTGGGTTACGAGCAGTACTTC. Its translation is CASSYSGVVGYEQYF.

V is TRBV29-1 and J is TRBJ2-1; 9 bases map to TRBD1. V shed 6 bases, J shed 6 bases, and the junction held 9 bases outside the gene matches. From germline, CDR1 is SQVTM and CDR2 ANQGSEA. The CDR3 consists of 14 residues. CDR3 nucleotides: TGCAGCGTAGCTACCGGGACAGGGATCAATGAGCAGTTCTTC. Translating gives CSVATGTGINEQFF.

This chain's CDR3 is CASYGRAVWGKPGELFF. CDR3 DNA: TGCGCCAGCTACGGGAGGGCGGTTTGGGGTAAACCCGGGGAGCTGTTTTTT. V gene TRBV5-1 combines with J gene TRBJ2-2; 8 positions match TRBD2. Germline CDR1 reads SGHRS; CDR2 reads YFSETQ. There are 17 residues in the CDR3. V was pared by 7 bases and J by 6 bases, with 17 bases of the junction left unmatched.

This chain links TRBV7-9 with TRBJ2-1, with a possible D match to TRBD2 (5 bases). Trimming stripped 4 bases from V and 5 bases from J, with 9 bases between. CDR1 is SEHNR and CDR2 is FQNEAQ in the germline V gene (reference sequence). CDR3 length equals 13 residues. CDR3 DNA sequence: TGTGCCAGCAGCTCAGACTACGACAATGAGCAGTTCTTC. Translation gives CASSSDYDNEQFF. The entire variable domain, with the rest obtained from reference TRBV7-9 and TRBJ2-1, is as follows: DTGVSQNPRHKITKRGQNVTFRCDPISEHNRLYWYRQTLGQGPEFLTYFQNEAQLEKSRLLSDRFSAERPKGSFSTLEIQRTEQGDSAMYLCASSSDYDNEQFFGPGTRLTVL.

This chain uses TRBV6-7 with TRBJ2-7; tentative D call: TRBD1 (5 bases). TRBV6-7 is given ORF status, its function remaining uncertain. Trimming pared 1 base from V and 1 base from J, leaving 26 bases between. CDR3 length: 20 amino acids. The CDR3 loop is CASSYFDGQGHLKWSYEQYF. The CDR3 bases are TGTGCCAGCAGTTACTTTGACGGGCAGGGCCACCTCAAATGGTCCTACGAGCAGTACTTC.

The chain carries TRBV5-1 and TRBJ1-1; D might be TRBD1 (6 bases). Trimming took off 2 bases at V and 5 bases at J, with 13 bases between the two ends. Germline V gives CDR1 SGHRS, CDR2 YFSETQ. The length of the CDR3 is 14 residues. CDR3 in DNA: TGCGCCAGCAGCTTAATAGAGGGGGGGACTGAAGCTTTCTTT. Encoded protein: CASSLIEGGTEAFF.

This chain links TRBV15 with TRBJ1-5; D not resolved. Germline V gene lookup returns CDR1 LNHNV and CDR2 YYDKDF (reference sequence). This CDR3 has 13 amino acids. Trimming shortened V by 0 bases and J by 7 bases, and 7 bases separated the two germline ends. The CDR3 loop is CATSRDTRQPQHF. CDR3 nucleotide sequence: TGTGCCACCAGCAGAGATACTCGACAGCCCCAGCATTTT.

This clone appeared a single time. V gene TRBV7-3 combines with J gene TRBJ2-3, with D unclear. Germline V gene data show CDR1 as SGHTA and CDR2 as FQGTGA. V lost 5 bases to trimming and J lost 0 bases, with 18 bases between them. The CDR3 totals 17 residues. CDR3 residues: CASSLDGPFGSTDTQYF. CDR3 in DNA: TGTGCCAGCAGCCTGGACGGCCCCTTTGGGAGCACAGATACGCAGTATTTT.

This chain joins TRBV6-1 and TRBJ2-7; a possible D gene is TRBD1 (6 bases). This CDR3 is 15 amino acids long. The V gene's germline CDR1 is MNHNS and CDR2 SASEGT. The germline V and J ends were trimmed by 5 bases and 3 bases, with 17 bases remaining between them. In nucleotides, the CDR3 is TGTGCCAGCAGTAATACGGACAGCAACTTCTACGAGCAGTACTTC. This gives the protein CASSNTDSNFYEQYF.

This clone was detected only once. The chain uses TRBV15 and TRBJ2-1, with 9 bases fitting TRBD2. The CDR3 is made up of 16 amino acids. The trim removed 8 bases at V and 4 bases at J, leaving 12 bases unmatched. The V gene's germline CDR1 is LNHNV and CDR2 YYDKDF (reference sequence). The CDR3 DNA follows: TGTGCCACCGCGGGAGGGGGCGGGTCCGTTTACAATGAGCAGTTCTTC. Amino acids: CATAGGGGSVYNEQFF.

This chain joins TRBV6-5 and TRBJ2-7, with a weak D call TRBD2 (6 bases). CDR1 is MNHEY and CDR2 is SVGAGI in the germline V gene. V dropped 8 bases and J dropped 0 bases, with 14 bases sitting between them. The CDR3 contains 14 residues. CDR3 in DNA: TGTGCCAGCCTCTTAACGGGGGACTCCTACGAGCAGTACTTC. This translates into CASLLTGDSYEQYF.